The text below deals with one T cell receptor beta chain. As yet, its antigen is unknown. Other DNA sequences in the same sample also yield this CDR3. The sample is drawn from a study of CD8+ T cells in alopecia areata. Study-level information: Tofacitinib treatment spanned 6 to 18 months, with 6 months off drug afterward. Study-wide results and limits: Lesional tissue from the scalp (especially in alopecia totalis/universalis) showed higher clonality than normal scalp.

This sample's treatment: oral pan-JAK inhibitor, 5-10 mg twice daily. Researchers gathered lesional scalp punch biopsies and peripheral blood from patients with alopecia areata. After isolation, RNA underwent reverse transcription to generate cDNA as the sequencing template. This table comes from immunoSEQ multiplex PCR, and its TCRdb copy is limited to in-frame clones, with some not included. The profile covers about 180,000 clones, with about 53% appearing a single time and 11% taken by the ten largest. Per germline, CDR1 SEHNR and CDR2 FQNEAQ (reference sequence). The CDR3 has 13 amino acids. The V and J ends lost 0 bases and 7 bases respectively, with 7 bases between them.

Specimen: CD8+ T cells sorted from blood, collected at week 24, from a patient treated with tofacitinib. The rearrangement uses TRBV7-9 and TRBJ1-5; D remains ambiguous. This TCR came from a human donor with alopecia areata. Here the CDR3 reads CASSLASGQPQHF. DNA for the CDR3: TGTGCCAGCAGCTTAGCGTCGGGGCAGCCCCAGCATTTT.